A selection of T cell receptor beta chains follows, all from one sample in a study of blood T cell repertoires in COVID-19. Sequencing used immunoSEQ multiplex PCR; TCRdb keeps in-frame clones, though not all of them. The repertoire consists of fewer than 75,000 clones, with over 85% occurring once and the leading ten covering about a tenth. The sequenced sample was peripheral blood. These receptors came from a human donor in a cohort sampled during active COVID-19. Both conserved end residues are part of each CDR3. Fields, in order: clone size, D gene, V gene, J gene, CDR3 protein, CDR3 DNA. A D gene is named only where the DNA matches it firmly. Not every row has a clone size; where given, it reads once, few, many or a size class.

.,.,TRBV7-9,TRBJ1-5,CASSWAAGDNQPQHF,TGTGCCAGCAGCTGGGCTGCAGGGGACAATCAGCCCCAGCATTTT
.,TRBD1,TRBV6-5,TRBJ1-5,CASRASGGDQPQHF,TGTGCCAGCAGAGCTTCAGGGGGTGATCAGCCCCAGCATTTT
once,.,TRBV30,TRBJ2-5,CAWSGARAETQYF,TGTGCCTGGAGTGGCGCCCGCGCAGAGACCCAGTACTTC
few,.,TRBV19,TRBJ2-1,CASSIALGKAEQFF,TGTGCCAGTAGTATAGCACTAGGAAAGGCTGAGCAGTTCTTC
.,.,TRBV18,TRBJ1-5,CASSPPGGSNQPQHF,TGTGCCAGCTCACCACCGGGGGGGAGCAATCAGCCCCAGCATTTT
.,.,TRBV24-1,TRBJ1-3,CATSDPGLGNTIYF,TGTGCCACCAGTGACCCAGGGTTAGGAAACACCATATATTTT
.,.,TRBV5-6,TRBJ1-2,CASSLAGGDGYTF,TGTGCCAGCAGCTTGGCCGGGGGAGATGGCTACACCTTC
.,TRBD1,TRBV2,TRBJ1-2,CASSEPKTGETHYGYTF,TGTGCCAGCAGTGAACCAAAGACAGGGGAAACACACTATGGCTACACCTTC
.,.,TRBV28,TRBJ2-1,CASSSLFGNEQFF,TGTGCCAGCAGTTCCCTTTTCGGGAATGAGCAGTTCTTC
.,TRBD1,TRBV7-2,TRBJ1-4,CASSLVGGMPAEKLFF,TGTGCCAGCAGCTTAGTAGGGGGCATGCCTGCTGAAAAACTGTTTTTT
.,TRBD1,TRBV6-2/TRBV6-3,TRBJ1-1,CASSSHGTGDTEAFF,TGTGCCAGCAGTTCCCACGGGACAGGGGACACTGAAGCTTTCTTT
.,.,TRBV7-9,TRBJ1-2,CASTPGSGYTF,TGCGCCAGCACCCCCGGGAGCGGCTACACCTTC
.,TRBD1,TRBV19,TRBJ2-5,CASSRDREETQYF,TGTGCCAGTAGCAGGGACAGGGAAGAGACCCAGTACTTC
.,TRBD1,TRBV6-5,TRBJ2-3,CASSFQGAQPDTQYF,TGTGCCAGCAGCTTCCAGGGGGCGCAACCAGATACGCAGTATTTT
.,.,TRBV19,TRBJ1-5,CASSPDRNQPQHF,TGTGCCAGTAGTCCCGACAGGAATCAGCCCCAGCATTTT
once,TRBD2,TRBV27,TRBJ2-5,CASRAGSGRTQTQYF,TGTGCCAGCAGGGCTGGCAGCGGGAGAACCCAGACCCAGTACTTC
.,.,TRBV2,TRBJ2-2,CASSQRQTTGELFF,TGTGCCAGCAGTCAAAGACAGACCACCGGGGAGCTGTTTTTT
.,.,TRBV18,TRBJ1-1,CASSPSGEYTEAFF,TGTGCCAGTTCACCTTCGGGGGAGTACACTGAAGCTTTCTTT
.,.,TRBV7-6,TRBJ2-5,CASSLGAGPEETQYF,TGTGCCAGCAGCTTAGGGGCGGGACCAGAAGAGACCCAGTACTTC
.,TRBD1,TRBV9,TRBJ2-5,CASPRGRETQYF,TGTGCCAGCCCCAGGGGGCGAGAGACCCAGTACTTC
.,.,TRBV27,TRBJ1-4,CASSFPGNPEKLFF,TGTGCCAGCAGTTTTCCGGGGAATCCGGAAAAACTGTTTTTT
.,.,TRBV28,TRBJ2-7,CASSPGGLYEQYF,TGTGCCAGCTCCCCGGGTGGACTCTACGAGCAGTACTTC
.,.,TRBV24-1,TRBJ2-5,CATSDSRGREAGTQYF,TGTGCCACCAGTGATTCCAGGGGCCGCGAGGCCGGGACCCAGTACTTC
.,.,TRBV14,TRBJ1-2,CASSQEGQQGIHF,TGTGCCAGCAGCCAAGAGGGGCAACAGGGAATTCACTTC
.,.,TRBV12-3/TRBV12-4,TRBJ1-1,CASSPRGYTEAFF,TGTGCCAGCTCCCCTCGGGGATACACTGAAGCTTTCTTT
.,.,TRBV5-1,TRBJ1-2,CASSLVQGRDGYTF,TGCGCCAGCAGCTTGGTGCAGGGAAGGGATGGCTACACCTTC
once,TRBD2,TRBV5-1,TRBJ2-4,CASSEREGPKNIQYF,TGCGCCAGCAGCGAACGGGAGGGCCCCAAAAACATTCAGTACTTC
.,.,TRBV30,TRBJ1-2,CAWRRDSDGYTF,TGTGCCTGGAGACGGGACTCGGATGGCTACACCTTC
.,TRBD2,TRBV27,TRBJ2-7,CASSPQGLAGGIYYEQYF,TGTGCCAGCAGTCCCCAGGGACTAGCGGGAGGGATATACTACGAGCAGTACTTC
.,.,TRBV12-3/TRBV12-4,TRBJ2-1,CASSLRAEQFF,TGTGCCAGCAGTTTAAGAGCGGAGCAGTTCTTC
.,.,TRBV6-6,TRBJ2-4,CASSYDRGAKNIQYF,TGTGCCAGCAGTTACGATAGGGGCGCCAAAAACATTCAGTACTTC
.,TRBD1,TRBV28,TRBJ1-2,CASRLDRVGGTDYGYTF,TGTGCCAGCAGACTCGACAGGGTGGGAGGTACCGACTATGGCTACACCTTC
.,TRBD1,TRBV5-1,TRBJ1-1,CASSPDGTVSQAFF,TGCGCCAGCAGCCCCGATGGGACAGTGTCCCAAGCTTTCTTT
.,.,TRBV7-8,TRBJ2-3,CASSLDVATDTQYF,TGTGCCAGCAGCTTAGATGTAGCGACAGATACGCAGTATTTT
.,TRBD1,TRBV2,TRBJ1-6,CASWDRGLAPLHF,TGTGCCAGCTGGGACAGGGGATTGGCACCCCTCCACTTT
.,TRBD2,TRBV6-1,TRBJ2-3,CASSVASGRGADTQYF,TGTGCCAGCAGTGTGGCTAGCGGGAGGGGCGCAGATACGCAGTATTTT
.,TRBD2,TRBV19,TRBJ2-1,CASSDFSGRAGNEQFF,TGTGCCAGTAGTGATTTTAGCGGGAGGGCCGGGAATGAGCAGTTCTTC
.,.,TRBV7-9,TRBJ2-7,CASSPTLGRASYEQYF,TGTGCCAGCAGCCCGACCCTCGGCAGGGCATCCTACGAGCAGTACTTC
.,.,TRBV18,TRBJ1-3,CASSPGAGVNTIYF,TGTGCCAGCTCACCAGGGGCAGGAGTAAACACCATATATTTT
.,.,TRBV30,TRBJ2-3,CAWSEWGHFSTDTQYF,TGTGCCTGGAGTGAATGGGGGCACTTTAGCACAGATACGCAGTATTTT
.,.,TRBV6-2/TRBV6-3,TRBJ1-2,CASSGSGKGGYTF,TGTGCCAGCAGTGGATCAGGGAAGGGCGGCTACACCTTC
.,.,TRBV11-3,TRBJ2-7,CASSSSGGAGYEQYF,TGTGCCAGCAGCTCTAGTGGGGGCGCCGGCTACGAGCAGTACTTC
.,.,TRBV29-1,TRBJ2-5,CSAHEGVETQYF,TGCAGCGCGCATGAAGGGGTAGAGACCCAGTACTTC
once,.,TRBV25-1,TRBJ2-3,CASTPGSGPDTQYF,TGTGCCAGCACCCCCGGGAGTGGGCCAGATACGCAGTATTTT
.,.,TRBV18,TRBJ1-5,CASSPLGGGRNQPQHF,TGTGCCAGCTCACCACTCGGGGGGGGTCGCAATCAGCCCCAGCATTTT